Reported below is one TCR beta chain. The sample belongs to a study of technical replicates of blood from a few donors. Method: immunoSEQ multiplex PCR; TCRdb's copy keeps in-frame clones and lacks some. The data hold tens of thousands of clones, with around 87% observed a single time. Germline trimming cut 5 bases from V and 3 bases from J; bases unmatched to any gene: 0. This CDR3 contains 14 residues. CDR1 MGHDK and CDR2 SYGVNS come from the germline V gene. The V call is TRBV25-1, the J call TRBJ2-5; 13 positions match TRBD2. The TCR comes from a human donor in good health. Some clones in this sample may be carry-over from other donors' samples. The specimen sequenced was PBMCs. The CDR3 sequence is CASSTSGGEETQYF. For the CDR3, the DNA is TGTGCCAGCAGTACTAGCGGGGGGGAAGAGACCCAGTACTTC.